Following are 21 T cell receptor beta chains from one sample sequenced in a study of CD8 T cells in ankylosing spondylitis. TCRdb reprocessed the 5' RACE reads via MiXCR and lists one record per CDR3 protein. The sample consists of tens of thousands of distinct CDR3 sequences, approximately 11% of them appearing once. Sequenced input: blood, either unsorted or a sorted T cell fraction (not recorded which). The receptors originated from a male donor with ankylosing spondylitis or in good health (not recorded which).

The chain links TRBV7-8 to TRBJ1-1; D uncertain. V lost 1 base to trimming and J lost 7 bases, with 13 bases between them. There are 14 residues in the CDR3. Germline V gene data show CDR1 as SGHVS and CDR2 as FQNEAQ. The CDR3 DNA reads as TGTGCCAGCAGCTTAGGGGCAGGCAATAATGAAGCTTTCTTT. Its protein is CASSLGAGNNEAFF.

In this sample, this clonotype turned up a few times. This rearrangement joins TRBV20-1 to TRBJ2-6; D remains unclear. CDR3 length: 12 amino acids. Germline CDR1 is DFQATT and CDR2 is SNEGSKA (reference sequence). V was cut by 6 bases and J by 0 bases, with 3 bases left in between. As DNA, the CDR3 is TGCAGTGCCTACTCTGGGGCCAACGTCCTGACTTTC. Protein: CSAYSGANVLTF.

The chain combines TRBV6-1 with TRBJ2-1; no reliable D call. The CDR3 is made up of 13 amino acids. Germline V CDR1 and CDR2: MNHNS, SASEGT. Trimming shortened V by 5 bases and J by 4 bases, and 9 bases separated the two germline ends. In DNA form, the CDR3 reads TGTGCCAGCAGTCGCACCCTTTACAATGAGCAGTTCTTC. Residues: CASSRTLYNEQFF.

V gene TRBV7-9 combines with J gene TRBJ1-1; 10 nucleotides align to TRBD1. Germline-derived CDR1 and CDR2 are SEHNR and FQNEAQ (reference sequence). After removal of 5 bases from V and 6 bases from J, the junction contained 6 bases not matched to a gene. The length of the CDR3 is 14 residues. CDR3 DNA sequence: TGTGCCAGCAGCCACCGGGACAGGGGTCCTGAAGCTTTCTTT. Translating it yields CASSHRDRGPEAFF.

This clonotype has at least ten counts. The rearrangement uses TRBV3-1 and TRBJ2-5; D perhaps matches TRBD2 (6 bases). The V end was cut by 1 base, the J end by 1 base, with 13 bases between. This CDR3 contains 16 residues. CDR1 and CDR2 (germline): LGHDT, YNNKEL (reference sequence). The CDR3 DNA is TGTGCCAGCAGCCAAGGATTCGGCGGGGCCCAAGAGACCCAGTACTTC. Protein product: CASSQGFGGAQETQYF.

At least ten counts were recorded for this clonotype. The V and J genes are TRBV29-1 and TRBJ1-1, with D possibly TRBD1 on 5 matching bases. The CDR3 consists of 13 residues. CDR1 SQVTM and CDR2 ANQGSEA come from the germline V gene. Deletions cut 7 bases from V and 2 bases from J, with 14 bases between. CDR3 amino acids: CSGHRDPNTEAFF. DNA of the CDR3: TGCAGCGGCCACCGGGACCCTAACACTGAAGCTTTCTTT.

The chain is built from TRBV5-1 and TRBJ2-4; 9 bases agree with TRBD2. Germline assignment: CDR1 SGHRS and CDR2 YFSETQ. There are 19 residues in the CDR3. V gave up 0 bases and J gave up 3 bases; unmatched junction bases: 13. The CDR3 loop is CASSLEASGDFFGKNIQYF. The CDR3, as DNA: TGCGCCAGCAGCTTGGAGGCTAGCGGGGACTTCTTTGGCAAAAACATTCAGTACTTC.

The table lists this clonotype with many counts. The chain is built from TRBV25-1 and TRBJ1-1, with 7 positions matching TRBD1. V shed 8 bases, J shed 8 bases, and the junction held 8 bases outside the gene matches. The CDR3 runs 12 residues. Per the germline V gene, CDR1 is MGHDK and CDR2 is SYGVNS. Here the CDR3 reads CASSNRGWEAFF. The DNA of the CDR3 is TGTGCCAGCTCAAACAGGGGATGGGAAGCTTTCTTT. Together with reference TRBV25-1 and TRBJ1-1, the CDR3 gives the full variable domain: EADIYQTPRYLVIGTGKKITLECSQTMGHDKMYWYQQDPGMELHLIHYSYGVNSTEKGDLSSESTVSRIRTEHFPLTLESARPSHTSQYLCASSNRGWEAFFGQGTRLTVV.

This clonotype was seen at least ten times. The V gene is TRBV24-1, the J gene TRBJ2-1; TRBD2 might be the D (6 bases). This CDR3 is built from 12 residues. CDR1 is KGHDR and CDR2 is SFDVKD in the germline V gene. V lost 6 bases and J 10 bases, leaving 12 bases between the germline ends. The CDR3 DNA reads as TGTGCCACCAGTCCCCCGGGAGCAGAGCAGTTCTTC. Protein product: CATSPPGAEQFF.

The table lists this clonotype with many counts. The chain uses TRBV20-1 and TRBJ2-3; perhaps TRBD1 as D (5 bases). Deletions cut 1 base from V and 4 bases from J, with 9 bases between. Germline CDR1 is DFQATT and CDR2 is SNEGSKA (reference sequence). This CDR3 contains 13 residues. CDR3 DNA sequence: TGCAGTGCTAGAGGTTCAGGGTCAGATACGCAGTATTTT. Translating gives CSARGSGSDTQYF.

This clonotype was detected ten times or more. The chain couples TRBV5-1 to TRBJ1-5, with D maybe TRBD1 (6 bases). Per germline, CDR1 SGHRS and CDR2 YFSETQ. Trimming left V 0 bases short and J 6 bases short, with 10 bases between. There are 14 residues in the CDR3. The CDR3 DNA reads as TGCGCCAGCAGCTTGGGGGGGGGCGGTCAGCCCCAGCATTTT. Its protein is CASSLGGGGQPQHF.

This sequence joins TRBV7-9 and TRBJ1-2; D gene ambiguous. The V end was cut by 4 bases, the J end by 4 bases, with 7 bases between. The CDR3 length is 12 residues. Germline CDR1 is SEHNR and CDR2 is FQNEAQ (reference sequence). The CDR3, as DNA: TGTGCCAGCAGCTCAGTGACCTATGGCTACACCTTC. Translation gives CASSSVTYGYTF.

On this clonotype: A clone one base away is much larger, so this may be a read error. The chain couples TRBV5-1 to TRBJ2-4; TRBD1 aligns across 9 bases. Trimming at V came to 7 bases and at J to 9 bases, leaving 11 bases not matched to a gene. This CDR3 has 14 residues. The V gene's germline CDR1 is SGHRS and CDR2 YFSETQ. The CDR3 loop reads CASSPGDRDAIQYF. In DNA, the CDR3 is TGCGCCAGCTCCCCAGGGGACAGGGATGCCATTCAGTACTTC.

Only a few counts were recorded for this clonotype. This chain uses TRBV28 with TRBJ2-6; D gene uncertain. CDR1 and CDR2 from the germline V gene are MDHEN and SYDVKM. V was pared by 10 bases and J by 0 bases, with 16 bases between. The CDR3 runs to 16 residues. The CDR3 DNA reads as TGTGCCATCCACGGCACCCGATCCTCTGGGGCCAACGTCCTGACTTTC. As protein: CAIHGTRSSGANVLTF.

There are many counts of this clonotype. The chain carries TRBV5-1 and TRBJ2-3, with D tentatively TRBD2 (6 bases). V gave up 0 bases and J gave up 3 bases, with 8 bases separating them. This CDR3 has 14 residues. Germline V lookup: CDR1 SGHRS, CDR2 YFSETQ. DNA for the CDR3: TGCGCCAGCAGCTTGGCGCTAGCGACAGATACGCAGTATTTT. Protein sequence: CASSLALATDTQYF.

The chain couples TRBV25-1 to TRBJ1-4, with D perhaps matching TRBD1 (5 bases). The germline gives CDR1 MGHDK, CDR2 SYGVNS. The CDR3 runs to 16 residues. The germline V and J ends were trimmed by 9 bases and 3 bases, with 20 bases remaining between them. DNA of the CDR3: TGTGCCAGAAGTCCCACCCGGAGGGGCCCTAATGAAAAACTGTTTTTT. This gives the protein CARSPTRRGPNEKLFF. Full variable domain (outside the CDR3, taken from reference TRBV25-1 and TRBJ1-4): EADIYQTPRYLVIGTGKKITLECSQTMGHDKMYWYQQDPGMELHLIHYSYGVNSTEKGDLSSESTVSRIRTEHFPLTLESARPSHTSQYLCARSPTRRGPNEKLFFGSGTQLSVL.

The V gene is TRBV7-9, the J gene TRBJ2-3, with D unclear. The CDR3 contains 13 residues. Germline V lookup: CDR1 SEHNR, CDR2 FQNEAQ (reference sequence). With 7 bases removed from V and 10 bases from J, the gap between germline ends came to 18 bases. CDR3 sequence reads: CASTQGRDQAQYF. CDR3 DNA: TGTGCCAGCACCCAAGGAAGGGATCAAGCGCAGTATTTT.

This clonotype was seen ten or more times. The chain has TRBV5-1 and TRBJ2-1; TRBD1 agrees at 9 bases. Germline V gene data show CDR1 as SGHRS and CDR2 as YFSETQ. The CDR3 totals 16 residues. Germline trimming cut 2 bases from V and 4 bases from J; bases unmatched to any gene: 7. CDR3 in DNA: TGCGCCAGCAGCTTACAGGGGGCAAGCTCATACAATGAGCAGTTCTTC. Amino acids: CASSLQGASSYNEQFF.

There are many counts of this clonotype. This chain uses TRBV5-1 with TRBJ1-6, with 8 bases lining up with TRBD1. The CDR3 spans 15 residues. CDR1 SGHRS and CDR2 YFSETQ come from the germline V gene. The trim removed 0 bases at V and 7 bases at J, leaving 3 bases unmatched. CDR3 sequence (DNA): TGCGCCAGCAGCTTGGAACAGGGGGGAAATTCACCCCTCCACTTT. It specifies CASSLEQGGNSPLHF.

In its sample, this clonotype was seen many times. The J gene is TRBJ2-7, the V gene TRBV2; D is perhaps TRBD1 (5 bases). CDR1 and CDR2 from the germline V gene are SNHLY and FYNNEI. V was pared by 6 bases and J by 1 base, with 22 bases between. This CDR3 region has 17 residues. This chain's CDR3 is CASRRIEGRGESYEQYF. CDR3 bases: TGTGCCAGCAGGAGGATTGAAGGTAGGGGCGAGTCCTACGAGCAGTACTTC.

This clonotype was detected ten times or more. This chain links TRBV5-6 with TRBJ1-2; D call uncertain. V lost 0 bases and J 0 bases, leaving 12 bases between the germline ends. Germline lookup yields CDR1 SGHDT and CDR2 YYEEEE. The CDR3 covers 16 residues. CDR3 sequence reads: CASSLAPGGTNYGYTF. CDR3 sequence (DNA): TGTGCCAGCAGCTTGGCGCCAGGTGGGACTAACTATGGCTACACCTTC.